The 12 T cell receptor beta chains in this list originate from one sample, sequenced in a study of blood T cell repertoires in COVID-19. TCRdb's copy holds only in-frame clones and misses some; the assay was immunoSEQ multiplex PCR. The profile shows some 210,000 clones, roughly four fifths of them singletons. The specimen sequenced was peripheral blood. The receptors stem from a woman aged 35 to 49 with acute or convalescent COVID-19.

This clone was picked up one time. The rearrangement links TRBV29-1 to TRBJ1-3; D is undetermined. Germline V gene data show CDR1 as SQVTM and CDR2 as ANQGSEA. V dropped 4 bases and J dropped 2 bases, with 6 bases sitting between them. There are 12 residues in the CDR3. CDR3 in amino acids: CSVVRPGNTIYF. Written as DNA, the CDR3 is TGCAGCGTTGTGAGGCCTGGAAACACCATATATTTT.

The chain combines TRBV18 with TRBJ2-1, with TRBD2 identical over 7 bases. Germline loops: CDR1 KGHSH, CDR2 LQKENI. This CDR3 is 13 amino acids long. V trimming: 6 bases; J trimming: 3 bases; junction bases outside the gene matches: 2. CDR3 in amino acids: CASSGTNYNEQFF. DNA of the CDR3: TGTGCCAGCTCCGGGACTAACTACAATGAGCAGTTCTTC.

The V call is TRBV5-6, the J call TRBJ1-2; D gene ambiguous. This CDR3 has 12 residues. Trimming took 0 bases from V and 11 from J, leaving 11 bases between them. Looked up from germline, CDR1 is SGHDT and CDR2 is YYEEEE. CDR3 DNA: TGTGCCAGCAGCTTGGAGGCAGGCAGATACACCTTC. Protein product: CASSLEAGRYTF.

The rearrangement links TRBV6-1 to TRBJ2-7; 10 bases fit TRBD2. CDR3 length: 16 residues. V was clipped by 2 bases and J by 1 base; unmatched bases: 5. CDR1 and CDR2 (germline): MNHNS, SASEGT. CDR3 in DNA: TGTGCCAGCAGTGAAAGTCCTAGCGGGAGTTCCTACGAGCAGTACTTC. This sequence encodes CASSESPSGSSYEQYF.

The chain is built from TRBV11-2 and TRBJ2-7; TRBD1 might be the D (6 bases). V lost 1 base, J lost 4 bases, and 20 bases lay in between. The CDR3 spans 17 residues. The V gene's germline CDR1 is SGHAT and CDR2 FQNNGV. Here the CDR3 DNA reads TGTGCCAGCAGCTTAGGGGGGCACGGCACAATTTTTTACGAGCAGTACTTC. This codes for CASSLGGHGTIFYEQYF.

The gene calls are TRBV5-6 and TRBJ2-7, with a tentative D call TRBD1 (5 bases). Germline V gene sequence: CDR1 SGHDT, CDR2 YYEEEE. The CDR3 length is 15 residues. V was pared by 0 bases and J by 4 bases, with 14 bases between. The CDR3 sequence is CASSLAGQGLYEQYF. The CDR3 DNA reads TGTGCCAGCAGCTTGGCTGGGCAGGGATTGTACGAGCAGTACTTC.

The V call is TRBV5-6, the J call TRBJ2-5; D might be TRBD2 (5 bases). Germline CDR1 and CDR2: SGHDT and YYEEEE. The CDR3 spans 15 residues. Trimming left V 0 bases short and J 3 bases short, with 12 bases between. CDR3 DNA: TGTGCCAGCAGCTTGGCTCGAGCGGTCAAAGAGACCCAGTACTTC. Translating gives CASSLARAVKETQYF.

The CDR3 nucleotides read TGTGCCACCAGCAGGGACAGGGTCGCCGGGGAGCTGTTTTTT. Translating gives CATSRDRVAGELFF. The chain employs TRBV15 and TRBJ2-2; 8 bases fit TRBD1. Trimming cost V 3 bases and J 6 bases; bases outside gene matches: 3. CDR1 is LNHNV and CDR2 is YYDKDF in the germline V gene (reference sequence). CDR3 size: 14 residues. Filled out from reference TRBV15 and TRBJ2-2, the complete variable domain reads DAMVIQNPRYQVTQFGKPVTLSCSQTLNHNVMYWYQQKSSQAPKLLFHYYDKDFNNEADTPDNFQSRRPNTSFCFLDIRSPGLGDTAMYLCATSRDRVAGELFFGEGSRLTVL.

The V and J genes are TRBV6-1 and TRBJ2-3; 10 bases map to TRBD2. CDR1 is MNHNS, CDR2 SASEGT, per germline. The CDR3 has 16 amino acids. V gave up 2 bases and J gave up 4 bases; unmatched junction bases: 6. The DNA for the CDR3 is TGTGCCAGCAGTGAAAGGCTAGCGGGGGCCTCAGATACGCAGTATTTT. Amino acids: CASSERLAGASDTQYF.

The genes are TRBV5-1 and TRBJ2-1, with TRBD2 matching 12 bases. CDR3 size: 17 residues. Looked up from germline, CDR1 is SGHRS and CDR2 is YFSETQ. Trimming took 0 bases from V and 4 from J; bases not matched to a gene: 5. CDR3 DNA sequence: TGCGCCAGCAGCTTGGCGTCTAGCGGGGGGGTTTACAATGAGCAGTTCTTC. Translating gives CASSLASSGGVYNEQFF.

This clone was seen only once. This chain connects TRBV6-2 or TRBV6-3 to TRBJ2-1; TRBD1 aligns across 8 bases. Per the germline V gene, CDR1 is MNHEY and CDR2 is SVGEGT. The junction had 10 bases not matched to a gene; V was cut back by 5 bases and J by 1 base. CDR3 length: 17 amino acids. CDR3: CASSHRLDRVSYNEQFF. DNA for the CDR3: TGTGCCAGCAGTCACCGATTGGACAGGGTGTCCTACAATGAGCAGTTCTTC.

V is TRBV19 and J is TRBJ2-3, with no clear D. V lost 3 bases and J 2 bases, leaving 15 bases between the germline ends. The CDR3 spans 16 residues. CDR1 and CDR2 (germline): LNHDA, SQIVND (reference sequence). CDR3 DNA sequence: TGTGCCAGTAGTATCGGAGTAGCATCAGCCACAGATACGCAGTATTTT. Protein: CASSIGVASATDTQYF.